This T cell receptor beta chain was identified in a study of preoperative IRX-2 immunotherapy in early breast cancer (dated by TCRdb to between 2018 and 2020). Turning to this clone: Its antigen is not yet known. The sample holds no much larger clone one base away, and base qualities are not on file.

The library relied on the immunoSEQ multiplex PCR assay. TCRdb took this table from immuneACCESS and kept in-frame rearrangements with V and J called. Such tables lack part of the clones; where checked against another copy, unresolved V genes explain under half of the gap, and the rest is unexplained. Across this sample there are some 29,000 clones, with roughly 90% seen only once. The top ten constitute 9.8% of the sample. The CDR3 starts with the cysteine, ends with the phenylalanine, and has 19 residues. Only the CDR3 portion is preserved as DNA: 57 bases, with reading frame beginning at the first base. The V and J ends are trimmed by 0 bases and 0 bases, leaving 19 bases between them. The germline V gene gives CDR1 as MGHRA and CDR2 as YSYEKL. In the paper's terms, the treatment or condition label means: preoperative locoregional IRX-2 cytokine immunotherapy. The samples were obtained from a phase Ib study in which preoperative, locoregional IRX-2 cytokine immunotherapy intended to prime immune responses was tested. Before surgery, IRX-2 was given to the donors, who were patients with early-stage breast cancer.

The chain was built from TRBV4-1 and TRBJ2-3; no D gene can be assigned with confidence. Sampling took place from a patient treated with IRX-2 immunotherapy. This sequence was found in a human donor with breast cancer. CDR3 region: CASSQEGFGGSSSTDTQYF. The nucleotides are TGCGCCAGCAGCCAAGAAGGCTTTGGCGGATCGTCTAGCACAGATACGCAGTATTTT.